One sample yielded the 18 T cell receptor beta chains listed below, sequenced in a study of T-cell memory formation after mild COVID-19. TCRdb reprocessed the 5' RACE reads with MiXCR, giving one entry per CDR3 protein. The data contain 150,000 to 200,000 distinct CDR3 sequences, about a sixth of them singletons. Sequenced: PBMCs or a T cell subset sorted from them (not recorded which). Receptors were obtained from an adult woman who had mild COVID-19 (a few samples of this study predate the infection). Cell type and time point are not known.

This chain uses TRBV3-1 with TRBJ2-7, with D possibly TRBD2 on 6 matching bases. This CDR3 region has 12 residues. Germline values: CDR1 LGHDT, CDR2 YNNKEL (reference sequence). Trimming pared 4 bases from V and 6 bases from J, leaving 10 bases between. Here the CDR3 reads CASSRGTGEQYF. The CDR3 DNA sequence: TGTGCCAGCAGCCGCGGGACCGGCGAGCAGTACTTC.

The V and J genes are TRBV9 and TRBJ2-2; 9 positions match TRBD2. This CDR3 is built from 16 residues. CDR1 is SGDLS and CDR2 is YYNGEE in the germline V gene. Trimming cost V 0 bases and J 5 bases; bases outside gene matches: 5. As DNA, the CDR3 is TGTGCCAGCAGCGTAGGAATTCTAGCGGGAACCGGGGAGCTGTTTTTT. Translated, it gives CASSVGILAGTGELFF.

This clonotype was seen a handful of times. This chain uses TRBV12-3 or TRBV12-4 with TRBJ2-3, with 14 bases identical to TRBD2. The CDR3 is 18 residues long. V lost 5 bases to trimming and J lost 4 bases; unmatched junction nucleotides: 11. The CDR3 region is CASSQARTSGRLADTQYF. The CDR3 nucleotides read TGTGCCAGCAGTCAGGCCCGGACTAGCGGGAGGTTGGCAGATACGCAGTATTTT.

The chain links TRBV20-1 to TRBJ2-3; 7 positions agree with TRBD2. The CDR3 runs 15 residues. Germline V gene data show CDR1 as DFQATT and CDR2 as SNEGSKA (reference sequence). J lost 0 bases, V lost 1 base, and 4 bases had no gene match. The CDR3 sequence is CSARVPGGSTDTQYF. The CDR3 DNA sequence: TGCAGTGCTAGAGTGCCGGGGGGAAGCACAGATACGCAGTATTTT.

This chain connects TRBV7-2 to TRBJ2-1; 7 bases align to TRBD1. This CDR3 spans 13 amino acids. The V gene's germline CDR1 is SGHTA and CDR2 FQGNSA. The ends lost 8 bases at V and 3 bases at J; junction bases unmatched: 4. CDR3 nucleotide sequence: TGTGCCAGCGAGGGGGCTAACTACAATGAGCAGTTCTTC. Its protein product is CASEGANYNEQFF.

This clonotype has a handful of counts. The genes are TRBV5-5 and TRBJ1-1, with a tentative D call TRBD1 (6 bases). Germline CDR1 reads SGHKS; CDR2 reads YYEKEE (reference sequence). This CDR3 spans 15 amino acids. V was pared by 4 bases and J by 0 bases, with 13 bases between. CDR3 amino acids: CASSVGGLMNTEAFF. As DNA, the CDR3 is TGTGCCAGCAGCGTAGGGGGACTGATGAACACTGAAGCTTTCTTT.

The chain couples TRBV5-6 to TRBJ1-2; 9 bases map to TRBD1. The V and J ends lost 0 bases and 4 bases, in that order; junction bases with no gene match: 4. The CDR3 is made up of 15 amino acids. Germline assignment: CDR1 SGHDT and CDR2 YYEEEE. The CDR3, as DNA: TGTGCCAGCAGCTTGGGGGGACAGGGCGGCTATGGCTACACCTTC. It is translated as CASSLGGQGGYGYTF.

The chain employs TRBV20-1 and TRBJ2-7; 11 bases agree with TRBD2. The CDR3 loop spans 14 amino acids. Trimming removed 5 bases from V and 5 bases from J; junction bases left unmatched: 8. The germline CDR1 and CDR2 sequences are DFQATT and SNEGSKA (reference sequence). CDR3 nucleotides: TGCAGTGCTCCTCTAGCGGGAGGAGGCCACGAGCAGTACTTC. This encodes CSAPLAGGGHEQYF.

This clonotype was seen a few times. The rearrangement links TRBV6-2 or TRBV6-3 to TRBJ1-5; TRBD1 matches at 9 bases. This CDR3 is 15 amino acids long. The germline V gene encodes CDR1 MNHEY and CDR2 SVGEGT. Unmatched junction bases numbered 5, after V lost 6 bases and J lost 2 bases. The CDR3 sequence is CASRKGQGGNQPQHF. In nucleotides, the CDR3 is TGTGCCAGCAGAAAGGGACAGGGAGGCAATCAGCCCCAGCATTTT.

This clonotype appeared a few times. The chain carries TRBV6-6 and TRBJ2-5; D is possibly TRBD1 (5 bases). The V end was cut by 2 bases, the J end by 5 bases, with 9 bases between. Per the germline V gene, CDR1 is MNHNY and CDR2 is SVGAGI (reference sequence). There are 13 residues in the CDR3. The CDR3 reads CASSYGARETQYF. In nucleotides, the CDR3 is TGTGCCAGCAGTTACGGGGCCAGGGAGACCCAGTACTTC.

This clonotype appeared a few times. The CDR3: CASSSTLMTGGSETQYF. CDR3 DNA: TGTGCCAGCAGCTCCACCCTTATGACCGGGGGTTCAGAGACCCAGTACTTC. The V call is TRBV11-2, the J call TRBJ2-5, with a weak D call TRBD2 (6 bases). V lost 4 bases and J lost 4, with 22 bases in between. From germline, CDR1 is SGHAT and CDR2 FQNNGV. The length of the CDR3 is 17 residues.

The J gene is TRBJ2-1, the V gene TRBV29-1; 7 bases line up with TRBD1. Germline V lookup: CDR1 SQVTM, CDR2 ANQGSEA. V was clipped by 7 bases and J by 10 bases; unmatched bases: 13. The CDR3 is 13 residues long. The CDR3 DNA reads TGCAGCGCCTTGACAGGGCTTGGGGAAGAGCAGTTCTTC. Translating gives CSALTGLGEEQFF.

This clonotype was seen only a few times. V usage is TRBV3-1 and J usage is TRBJ2-1; possibly TRBD1 or TRBD2 for D (5 bases each). The CDR3 consists of 17 residues. V lost 0 bases and J 4 bases, leaving 16 bases between the germline ends. Germline V gives CDR1 LGHDT, CDR2 YNNKEL (reference sequence). CDR3 sequence: CASSQDRQRRFYNEQFF. The CDR3 nucleotides are TGTGCCAGCAGCCAAGATCGACAGCGGAGATTTTACAATGAGCAGTTCTTC.

This clonotype has at least ten counts. This chain connects TRBV5-1 to TRBJ2-7; 11 bases are shared with TRBD2. The CDR3 covers 18 residues. CDR1 SGHRS and CDR2 YFSETQ come from the germline V gene. J lost 2 bases, V lost 4 bases, and 14 bases had no gene match. CDR3 nucleotide sequence: TGCGCCAGCAGCCTGGCCTTCAAGGGACTAGCGGAGACCTACGAGCAGTACTTC. This translates into CASSLAFKGLAETYEQYF.

This clonotype has more than one count but fewer than ten. The chain employs TRBV7-8 and TRBJ1-1; D is unresolved. Trimming removed 5 bases at V and 7 bases at J, with 17 bases between. The CDR3 contains 14 residues. Germline V gene sequence: CDR1 SGHVS, CDR2 FQNEAQ. CDR3 loop: CASSAKRVVDEAFF. The CDR3, as DNA: TGTGCCAGCAGCGCGAAGAGGGTGGTGGATGAAGCTTTCTTT.

This clonotype was recorded a few times. This rearrangement joins TRBV7-8 to TRBJ2-3; D is unresolved. With 2 bases removed from V and 0 bases from J, the gap between germline ends came to 6 bases. Looked up from germline, CDR1 is SGHVS and CDR2 is FQNEAQ. The CDR3 loop spans 14 amino acids. For the CDR3, the DNA is TGTGCCAGCAGCTTACTCACTAGCACAGATACGCAGTATTTT. It codes for CASSLLTSTDTQYF.

This chain links TRBV20-1 with TRBJ2-1; no clear D. The V and J ends lost 3 bases and 14 bases respectively, with 11 bases between them. The length of the CDR3 is 10 residues. Germline values: CDR1 DFQATT, CDR2 SNEGSKA (reference sequence). CDR3 in amino acids: CSARTYKEFF. CDR3 in DNA: TGCAGTGCTAGGACATATAAGGAGTTCTTC.

This clonotype showed up just a few times. The chain has TRBV3-1 and TRBJ2-1, with 9 nucleotides matching TRBD2. Losses at the gene ends were 1 base for V and 4 bases for J; bases not matched to a gene: 2. The CDR3 covers 15 residues. Germline CDR1 and CDR2: LGHDT and YNNKEL (reference sequence). The CDR3 region is CASSQVAGVYNEQFF. DNA for the CDR3: TGTGCCAGCAGCCAAGTAGCGGGGGTATACAATGAGCAGTTCTTC.